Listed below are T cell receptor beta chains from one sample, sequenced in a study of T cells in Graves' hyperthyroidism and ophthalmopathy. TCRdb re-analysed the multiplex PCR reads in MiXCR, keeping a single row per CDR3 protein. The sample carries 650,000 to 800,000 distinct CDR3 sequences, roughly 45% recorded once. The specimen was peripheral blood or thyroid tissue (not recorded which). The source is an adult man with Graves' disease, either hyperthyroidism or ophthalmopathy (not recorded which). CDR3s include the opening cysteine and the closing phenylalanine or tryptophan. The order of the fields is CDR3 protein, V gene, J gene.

CSVERVVNYGYTF	TRBV29-1	TRBJ1-2
CATSREHADTQYF	TRBV15	TRBJ2-3
CSAAEEETQYF	TRBV20-1	TRBJ2-5
CASREGLTYNSPLHF	TRBV2	TRBJ1-6
CASRKIGLAGGTNTGELFF	TRBV6-9	TRBJ2-2
CASSFLPAGKGEQYF	TRBV7-9	TRBJ2-7
CASSDRSYNF	TRBV2	TRBJ1-5
CASSPGSQATYEQYF	TRBV7-6	TRBJ2-7
CASSVGGQSNSPLHF	TRBV7-2	TRBJ1-6
CAISESNNSGNTIYF	TRBV10-3	TRBJ1-3
CATSTGQGEEKLFF	TRBV15	TRBJ1-4
CASVSQGQETQYF	TRBV12-3/TRBV12-4	TRBJ2-5
CASSVLGQANYEQYF	TRBV7-9	TRBJ2-7
CASSPTLERRQETQYF	TRBV5-1	TRBJ2-5
CATSDSLAGTTTGELFF	TRBV24-1	TRBJ2-2
CASSLVGISYEQYF	TRBV5-1	TRBJ2-7
CAIRAGQEAGNTIYF	TRBV10-3	TRBJ1-3
CASSYRWQASEQYF	TRBV6-5	TRBJ2-7